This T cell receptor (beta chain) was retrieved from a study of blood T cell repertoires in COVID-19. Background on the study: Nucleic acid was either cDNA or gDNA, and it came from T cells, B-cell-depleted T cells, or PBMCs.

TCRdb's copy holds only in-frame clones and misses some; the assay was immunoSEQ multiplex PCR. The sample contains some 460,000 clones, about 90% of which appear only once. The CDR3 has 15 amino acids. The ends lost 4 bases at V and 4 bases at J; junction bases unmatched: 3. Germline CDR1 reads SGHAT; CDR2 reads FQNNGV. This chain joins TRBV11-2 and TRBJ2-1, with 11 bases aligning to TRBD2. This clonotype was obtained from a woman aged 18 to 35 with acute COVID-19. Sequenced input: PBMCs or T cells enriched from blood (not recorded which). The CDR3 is CASSSGTSGYNEQFF. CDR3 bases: TGTGCCAGCAGCTCCGGGACTAGCGGTTACAATGAGCAGTTCTTC.